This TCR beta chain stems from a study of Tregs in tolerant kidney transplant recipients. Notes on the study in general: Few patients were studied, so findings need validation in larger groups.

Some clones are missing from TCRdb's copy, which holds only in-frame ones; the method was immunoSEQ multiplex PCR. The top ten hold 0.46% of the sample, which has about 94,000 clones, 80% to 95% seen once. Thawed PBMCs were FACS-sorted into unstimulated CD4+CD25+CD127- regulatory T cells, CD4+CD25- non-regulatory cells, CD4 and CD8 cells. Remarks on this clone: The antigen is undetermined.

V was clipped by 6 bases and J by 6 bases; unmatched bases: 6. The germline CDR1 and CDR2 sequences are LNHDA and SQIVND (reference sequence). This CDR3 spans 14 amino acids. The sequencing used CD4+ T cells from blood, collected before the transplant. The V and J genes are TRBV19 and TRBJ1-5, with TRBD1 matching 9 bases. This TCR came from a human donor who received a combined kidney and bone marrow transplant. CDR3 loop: CASRPGQGGQPQHF. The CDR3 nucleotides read TGTGCCAGTAGACCGGGACAGGGAGGTCAGCCCCAGCATTTT.